One TCR beta chain is described in this entry. No antigen is known for it. The data originate from a study of T cell responses to AZD1222 COVID-19 vaccine. Points from the study as a whole: Nearly half of spike-specific TCRs reportedly target unmutated variant regions. Spike-specific TCR breadth and depth rose after two AZD1222 doses. Possibly, clonal diversity was underestimated; donors were largely white British and included more females. In all cases, repertoires were sampled only after the peak T cell response.

There are 16 residues in the CDR3. Per germline, CDR1 SGHAT and CDR2 FQDESV (reference sequence). J gave up 6 bases and V 5 bases, and 6 bases lay outside the gene matches. Method: immunoSEQ multiplex PCR; TCRdb's copy keeps in-frame clones and lacks some. Among about 140,000 clones listed, 80% to 95% were seen once. The source material was peripheral blood, sampled 28 days after the second AZD1222 dose. The chain couples TRBV11-1 to TRBJ2-1; TRBD2 matches at 14 bases. The sequence came from an adult who received the AZD1222 COVID-19 vaccine. The CDR3 region is CASSRGLAGEANEQFF. CDR3 nucleotide sequence: TGTGCCAGCAGCAGGGGACTAGCGGGAGAAGCCAATGAGCAGTTCTTC.